This passage covers 16 T cell receptor beta chains from one sample sequenced in a study of radiotherapy plus CTLA-4 blockade in lung cancer listed by TCRdb under 2018. To prepare the library, the immunoSEQ multiplex PCR assay was applied. In TCRdb, the immuneACCESS table is reduced to in-frame sequences with V and J assigned. These tables do not hold every clone; where another copy was compared, an unresolved V gene accounts for under half, and the others remain unexplained. The sample records about 120,000 clones, about four fifths of which are singletons. The leading ten clones occupy approximately 5.2% of the sample. Sequenced material: peripheral blood, taken from a patient treated with radiotherapy plus ipilimumab. The receptors stem from a human donor with non-small cell lung cancer who had a partial response to radiotherapy plus ipilimumab.

The chain is built from TRBV6-5 and TRBJ1-2, with a weak D call TRBD1 (6 bases). CDR1 is MNHEY, CDR2 SVGAGI, per germline. CDR3 length: 13 residues. With 6 bases removed from V and 2 bases from J, the gap between germline ends came to 10 bases. This CDR3 reads CASSRTANYGYTF. The CDR3 DNA sequence: TGTGCCAGCAGCAGGACAGCGAACTATGGCTACACCTTC.

This chain uses TRBV9 with TRBJ1-5, with TRBD1 identical over 8 bases. CDR1 is SGDLS, CDR2 YYNGEE, per germline. The CDR3 is 14 amino acids. The V and J ends lost 3 bases and 6 bases, in that order; junction bases with no gene match: 5. CDR3 coding DNA: TGTGCCAGCAGCGGCACAGGGGGTGGTCAGCCCCAGCATTTT. Translating gives CASSGTGGGQPQHF.

In its sample, this clone was seen once. The CDR3 loop is CASSVTGSDYGYTF. DNA of the CDR3: TGTGCCAGCAGCGTGACAGGTTCGGACTATGGCTACACCTTC. V is TRBV9 and J is TRBJ1-2; possibly TRBD1 for D (6 bases). Trimming stripped 2 bases from V and 3 bases from J, with 11 bases between. Germline loops: CDR1 SGDLS, CDR2 YYNGEE. The CDR3 is made up of 14 amino acids.

V and J are TRBV6-5 and TRBJ2-1; 9 bases are shared with TRBD1. Germline V lookup: CDR1 MNHEY, CDR2 SVGAGI. The CDR3 is 16 amino acids. Unmatched junction bases numbered 2, after V lost 2 bases and J lost 0 bases. The CDR3 loop reads CASSYTDRGSYNEQFF. DNA for the CDR3: TGTGCCAGCAGTTACACGGACAGGGGCTCCTACAATGAGCAGTTCTTC.

The chain's CDR3 is CASSRGLAGGPTQYF. CDR3 nucleotides: TGTGCCAGCAGTAGGGGACTAGCGGGAGGGCCCACCCAGTACTTC. V and J are TRBV28 and TRBJ2-5; 16 positions agree with TRBD2. V lost 5 bases and J lost 8; bases outside the gene matches: 5. CDR1 and CDR2 (germline): MDHEN, SYDVKM. This CDR3 region has 15 residues. The entire variable domain, with the rest obtained from reference TRBV28 and TRBJ2-5, is as follows: DVKVTQSSRYLVKRTGEKVFLECVQDMDHENMFWYRQDPGLGLRLIYFSYDVKMKEKGDIPEGYSVSREKKERFSLILESASTNQTSMYLCASSRGLAGGPTQYFGPGTRLLVL.

This clone has more than one count but fewer than ten. J is TRBJ2-5 and V is TRBV28, with TRBD1 identical over 7 bases. CDR3 length: 15 amino acids. Per germline, CDR1 MDHEN and CDR2 SYDVKM. The J segment lost 4 bases and the V segment lost 3 bases, leaving 8 bases of the junction unmatched. The CDR3 protein is CASSLPGGVRETQYF. The CDR3 bases are TGTGCCAGCAGTTTGCCAGGGGGTGTGAGAGAGACCCAGTACTTC.

CDR3 residues: CASSPPGQGPTTEAFF. CDR3 DNA sequence: TGTGCCAGCAGTCCACCGGGACAGGGCCCGACCACTGAAGCTTTCTTT. This rearrangement joins TRBV28 to TRBJ1-1, with 9 bases that match TRBD1. CDR1 and CDR2 (germline): MDHEN, SYDVKM. This CDR3 has 16 amino acids. V was clipped by 5 bases and J by 4 bases; unmatched bases: 11. The full variable domain, in which reference TRBV28 and TRBJ1-1 provide the parts outside the CDR3, is DVKVTQSSRYLVKRTGEKVFLECVQDMDHENMFWYRQDPGLGLRLIYFSYDVKMKEKGDIPEGYSVSREKKERFSLILESASTNQTSMYLCASSPPGQGPTTEAFFGQGTRLTVV.

The chain uses TRBV28 and TRBJ2-1; 9 nucleotides align to TRBD1. The CDR3 is made up of 16 amino acids. J gave up 7 bases and V 0 bases, and 7 bases lay outside the gene matches. Germline assignment: CDR1 MDHEN and CDR2 SYDVKM. The CDR3 is CASSLWGTGSKNEQFF. The CDR3 coding sequence is TGTGCCAGCAGTTTATGGGGGACAGGGTCTAAGAATGAGCAGTTCTTC.

The chain is built from TRBV27 and TRBJ2-2, with a tentative D call TRBD2 (6 bases). Germline-derived CDR1 and CDR2 are MNHEY and SMNVEV (reference sequence). The CDR3 spans 15 residues. Deletions cut 6 bases from V and 4 bases from J, with 15 bases between. The CDR3 region is CASSQEGLFTGELFF. The CDR3 coding sequence is TGTGCCAGCAGCCAAGAGGGACTCTTCACCGGGGAGCTGTTTTTT.

V usage is TRBV19 and J usage is TRBJ2-1; 8 nucleotides match TRBD2. J was trimmed by 3 bases and V by 5 bases; bases with no gene match: 9. The CDR3 totals 16 residues. CDR1 and CDR2 from the germline V gene are LNHDA and SQIVND (reference sequence). The CDR3 DNA is TGTGCCAGTAGTGGCCTTAGCGGGGAGCTCTACAATGAGCAGTTCTTC. It is translated as CASSGLSGELYNEQFF. Complete variable domain (other parts from reference TRBV19 and TRBJ2-1): DGGITQSPKYLFRKEGQNVTLSCEQNLNHDAMYWYRQDPGQGLRLIYYSQIVNDFQKGDIAEGYSVSREKKESFPLTVTSAQKNPTAFYLCASSGLSGELYNEQFFGPGTRLTVL.

This clone was seen repeatedly, ten times or more. The genes are TRBV30 and TRBJ1-1, with D possibly being TRBD1 (5 bases). The length of the CDR3 is 13 residues. Trimming shortened V by 6 bases and J by 1 base, and 12 bases separated the two germline ends. CDR1 and CDR2 from the germline V gene are GTSNPN and SVGIG (reference sequence). CDR3 coding DNA: TGTGCCTGTCCACGACAGCCGAACACTGAAGCTTTCTTT. It translates to CACPRQPNTEAFF.

This clone was seen more than once but under ten times. Other DNA sequences of this sample code for an identical CDR3. The rearrangement links TRBV7-9 to TRBJ1-4, with D perhaps matching TRBD1 (5 bases). The CDR3 consists of 14 residues. Between the trimmed V and J ends, which lost 3 bases and 0 bases, there was a span of 5 bases. In germline, CDR1 is SEHNR, CDR2 FQNEAQ (reference sequence). The CDR3 loop is CASSLTATNEKLFF. The CDR3, as DNA: TGTGCCAGCAGCTTGACAGCAACTAATGAAAAACTGTTTTTT.

The chain has TRBV2 and TRBJ1-5; 10 nucleotides agree with TRBD1. The CDR3 is made up of 14 amino acids. The V gene end was trimmed by 4 bases and the J gene end by 7 bases; junction bases not matched to a gene: 4. Germline-derived CDR1 and CDR2 are SNHLY and FYNNEI. The CDR3 sequence: CASSARDRGQPQHF. DNA of the CDR3: TGTGCCAGCAGTGCAAGGGACAGGGGACAGCCCCAGCATTTT.

The chain employs TRBV11-2 and TRBJ2-7; TRBD2 agrees at 8 bases. The germline gives CDR1 SGHAT, CDR2 FQNNGV. V lost 5 bases, J lost 2 bases, and 14 bases stayed unmatched. The CDR3 sequence is 17 residues long. CDR3 residues: CASSLGWVAGRTYEQYV. CDR3 DNA: TGTGCCAGCAGCCTCGGATGGGTAGCGGGGAGAACCTACGAGCAGTACGTC.

The chain has TRBV4-1 and TRBJ2-5, with D tentatively TRBD2 (6 bases). Germline values: CDR1 MGHRA, CDR2 YSYEKL. CDR3 size: 15 residues. V was shortened by 1 base and J by 5 bases, with 14 bases between the two germline ends. The CDR3 DNA is TGCGCCAGCAGCCAAGGACTAGGGTCGACGGAGACCCAGTACTTC. This translates into CASSQGLGSTETQYF.

CDR3 sequence (DNA): TGTGCCAGCAGCTATCAGGGTCTATCTGAAAAACTGTTTTTT. As protein: CASSYQGLSEKLFF. The chain carries TRBV7-8 and TRBJ1-4; tentatively, D is TRBD1 (5 bases). Germline CDR1 reads SGHVS; CDR2 reads FQNEAQ. Deletions cut 4 bases from V and 7 bases from J, with 13 bases between. This CDR3 comprises 14 residues.